This record concerns one T cell receptor beta chain sequence. Other nucleotide sequences from this sample produce the same CDR3. This sample is part of a study of shared clonotypes between healthy human individuals. For the study at large: The composition of the donors was two women and a few men aged 18 to 49.

V trimming: 7 bases; J trimming: 7 bases; junction bases outside the gene matches: 7. The CDR3 is 13 residues long. Per germline, CDR1 SGDLS and CDR2 YYNGEE. The protocol was immunoSEQ multiplex PCR, while the TCRdb copy is restricted to in-frame clones and leaves out a portion. Altogether about 1.9 million clones are present, roughly 95% being singletons, with the ten largest covering roughly 1.7%. Naive CD8 cells lacked CD45RO and underwent positive selection for CCR7, leaving out terminally differentiated effector memory CD45RA+ cells. This chain uses TRBV9 with TRBJ1-5; 8 bases align to TRBD1. This sequence was found in a man younger than 35 in good health. Some clones in this sample may be carry-over from other donors' samples. The sequencing sample was made of naive CD8+ T cells from PBMCs. The CDR3 reads CASGQGDGQPQHF. As DNA, the CDR3 is TGTGCCAGCGGACAGGGTGACGGGCAGCCCCAGCATTTT.